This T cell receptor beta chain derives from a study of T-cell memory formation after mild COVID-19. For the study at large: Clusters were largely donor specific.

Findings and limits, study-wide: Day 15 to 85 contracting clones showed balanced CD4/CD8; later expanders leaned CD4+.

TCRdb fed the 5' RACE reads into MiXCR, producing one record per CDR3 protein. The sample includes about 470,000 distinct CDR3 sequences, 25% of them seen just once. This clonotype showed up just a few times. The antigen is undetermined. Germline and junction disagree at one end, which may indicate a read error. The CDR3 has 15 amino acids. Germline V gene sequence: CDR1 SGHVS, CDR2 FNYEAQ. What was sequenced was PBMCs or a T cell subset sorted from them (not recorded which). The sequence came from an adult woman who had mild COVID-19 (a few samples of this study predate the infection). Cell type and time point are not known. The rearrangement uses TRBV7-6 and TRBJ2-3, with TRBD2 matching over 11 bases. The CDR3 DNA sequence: TGTGCCAGCAACTTAGTGGGACTAGCGGTAGATACGCAGTATTTT. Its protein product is CASNLVGLAVDTQYF.